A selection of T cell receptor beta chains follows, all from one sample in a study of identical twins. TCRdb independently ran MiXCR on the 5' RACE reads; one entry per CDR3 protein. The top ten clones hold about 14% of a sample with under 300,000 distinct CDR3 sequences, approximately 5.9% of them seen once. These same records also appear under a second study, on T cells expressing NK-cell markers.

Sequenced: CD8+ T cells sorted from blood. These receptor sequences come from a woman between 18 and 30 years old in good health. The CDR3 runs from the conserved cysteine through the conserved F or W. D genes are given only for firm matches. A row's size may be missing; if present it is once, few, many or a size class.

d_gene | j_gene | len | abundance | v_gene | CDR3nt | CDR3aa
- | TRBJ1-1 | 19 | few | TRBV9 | TGTGCCAGCAGCGTAGCTACGAGGATCACGGGTTCCCTGAACACTGAAGCTTTCTTT | CASSVATRITGSLNTEAFF
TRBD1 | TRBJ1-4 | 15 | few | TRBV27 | TGTGCCAGCAGTTACCGGACAGGAGAAAATGAAAAACTGTTTTTT | CASSYRTGENEKLFF
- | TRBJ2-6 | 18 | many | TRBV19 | TGTGCCAGTAGTATATCTTCTACAGGTATCTCTGGGGCCAACGTCCTGACTTTC | CASSISSTGISGANVLTF
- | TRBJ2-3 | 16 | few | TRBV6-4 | TGTGCCAGCAGTGACTTTATCGGCGGGAGCACAGATACGCAGTATTTT | CASSDFIGGSTDTQYF
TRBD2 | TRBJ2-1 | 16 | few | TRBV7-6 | TGTGCCAGCAGCCCCCCCGGGACTAGCGGGGGGAATGAGCAGTTCTTC | CASSPPGTSGGNEQFF
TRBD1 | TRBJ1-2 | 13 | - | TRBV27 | TGTGCCAGCAGGGGGGACAGCCTGTATGGCTACACCTTC | CASRGDSLYGYTF
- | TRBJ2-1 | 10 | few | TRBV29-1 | TGCAGCGTTGAGTACAATGAGCAGTTCTTC | CSVEYNEQFF
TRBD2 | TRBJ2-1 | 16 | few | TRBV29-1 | TGCAGCGTTGAAGGACACCGACTAGCGGGCCACAATGAGCAGTTCTTC | CSVEGHRLAGHNEQFF
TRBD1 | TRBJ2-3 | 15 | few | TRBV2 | TGTGCCAGCAGTCCCGGGACAGGGTCGGCAGATACGCAGTATTTT | CASSPGTGSADTQYF
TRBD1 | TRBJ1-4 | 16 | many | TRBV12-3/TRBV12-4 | TGTGCCAGCAGTCGCCCCGCTGACAGGGAAAACGTAAAACTGTTTTTT | CASSRPADRENVKLFF
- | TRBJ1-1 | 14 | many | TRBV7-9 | TGTGCCAGCAGCTGGCCCCCTACAAACACTGAAGCTTTCTTT | CASSWPPTNTEAFF
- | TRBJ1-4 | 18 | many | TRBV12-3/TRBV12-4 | TGTGCCAGCAGTTTCAGGACAAAGTCTTCTAGGACTAATGAAAAACTGTTTTTT | CASSFRTKSSRTNEKLFF
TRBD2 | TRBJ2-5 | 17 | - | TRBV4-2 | TGTGCCAGCAGCCAAGGGACTAGCGGGGGGAGGGTAGAGACCCAGTACTTC | CASSQGTSGGRVETQYF